This is a list of T cell receptor beta chains from one sample in a study of siplizumab effects on memory and regulatory T cells. Profiling relied on immunoSEQ multiplex PCR, and the TCRdb table lists in-frame clones only, not all of them. The sample yields 70,000 to 100,000 clones, 93% seen once. The specimen sequenced was CD8+ T cells sorted from blood. Source of these receptors: a human donor in good health. Each CDR3 is given with its conserved first and last residue. The order of the fields is clone size, J gene, CDR3 length, V gene, D gene, CDR3 DNA, CDR3 protein. D genes are given only for firm matches. Clone sizes are given selectively: once, few, many, or a class where the clone is expanded.

>.|TRBJ1-3|16|TRBV7-9|.
TGTGCCAGCAGCTCCCGGTCGGTCCTCTCTGGAAACACCATATATTTT
CASSSRSVLSGNTIYF
>.|TRBJ2-1|15|TRBV27|TRBD2
TGTGCCAGCAAACCCGGGACTAGGATATACAATGAGCAGTTCTTC
CASKPGTRIYNEQFF
>.|TRBJ2-4|16|TRBV13|TRBD2
TGTGCCAGCAGCTTGTGGTCGGGAGAGGGAGGGAACATTCAGTACTTC
CASSLWSGEGGNIQYF
>.|TRBJ2-1|15|TRBV27|.
TGTGCCAGCAGTTCACTGGAGGGAGTGGATAATGAGCAGTTCTTC
CASSSLEGVDNEQFF
>.|TRBJ2-7|13|TRBV4-3|TRBD2
TGCGCCAGCAGCCAAGATAGCGGGGACGAGCAGTACTTC
CASSQDSGDEQYF
>.|TRBJ1-1|15|TRBV13|.
TGTGCCAGCAGTTCGACCGGGACGGGGAACACTGAAGCTTTCTTT
CASSSTGTGNTEAFF
>.|TRBJ1-2|13|TRBV14|.
TGTGCCAGCAGCCAAGCGGAGGGGGAAGGCTACACCTTC
CASSQAEGEGYTF
>.|TRBJ2-3|16|TRBV10-2|.
TGCGCCAGCAGTGAGTCAGGGACCTCATCGTACGATACGCAGTATTTT
CASSESGTSSYDTQYF
>.|TRBJ2-7|15|TRBV27|TRBD1
TGTGCCAGCAGTCCCGCCGGGACAGGGGCCTACGAGCAGTACTTC
CASSPAGTGAYEQYF
>.|TRBJ1-1|16|TRBV9|.
TGTGCCAGCAGCGCCCCGGGACGTCCCTCGGGCACTGAAGCTTTCTTT
CASSAPGRPSGTEAFF
>.|TRBJ2-7|14|TRBV2|TRBD1
TGTGCCAGCAGCGAGGGACAGACCCCTAACGAGCAGTACTTC
CASSEGQTPNEQYF
>.|TRBJ2-3|16|TRBV4-3|TRBD2
TGCGCCAGCAGCTCGACGACTAGCGGCAACACAGATACGCAGTATTTT
CASSSTTSGNTDTQYF
>medium-sized|TRBJ2-1|14|TRBV15|TRBD1
TGTGCCACCAGCAGAGATCCAGGGGGCAATGAGCAGTTCTTC
CATSRDPGGNEQFF
>.|TRBJ2-7|11|TRBV29-1|.
TGCAGCGTTGAAAATGGCAACCAGCAGTACTTC
CSVENGNQQYF
>once|TRBJ2-1|20|TRBV7-3|.
TGTGCCAGCAGCTTAGGATGGGGCAAATCTACGGGAGTAGGTTACAATGAGCAGTTCTTC
CASSLGWGKSTGVGYNEQFF
>.|TRBJ2-1|16|TRBV11-3|TRBD1
TGTGCCAGCAGCTTAGATTCTGACAGGGGGCGCTTGGAGCAGTTCTTC
CASSLDSDRGRLEQFF
>.|TRBJ2-7|13|TRBV6-5|.
TGTGCCAGCAGCCCGGGAGATGCGTACGAGCAGTACTTC
CASSPGDAYEQYF
>.|TRBJ2-7|12|TRBV29-1|.
TGCAGCGTTGAGACCCGCTCCTACGAGCAGTACTTC
CSVETRSYEQYF
>once|TRBJ2-5|14|TRBV11-3|.
TGTGCCAGCAGCCGCCGTGTTGGCAGAGAGACCCAGTACTTC
CASSRRVGRETQYF
>.|TRBJ2-5|9|TRBV20-1|.
TGCAGTGAACGGGGGACCCAGTACTTC
CSERGTQYF
>.|TRBJ1-4|13|TRBV6-4|.
TGTGCCAGCAGCGGGCTGGGCTATGAAAAACTGTTTTTT
CASSGLGYEKLFF
>.|TRBJ2-1|17|TRBV19|TRBD2
TGTGCCAGTAGTATAGGACTAGCGGGAACCTCTTACAATGAGCAGTTCTTC
CASSIGLAGTSYNEQFF
>.|TRBJ2-2|15|TRBV4-2|TRBD1
TGTGCCAGCACCCCATGGACAGGGAGCACCGGGGAGCTGTTTTTT
CASTPWTGSTGELFF
>.|TRBJ2-1|15|TRBV9|TRBD1
TGTGCCAGCAGTGGTTCGGGACAGGGCTACAATGAGCAGTTCTTC
CASSGSGQGYNEQFF
>.|TRBJ2-3|16|TRBV7-9|TRBD1
TGTGCCAGCAGCCCTGGCATACAGGGGGCTACAGATACGCAGTATTTT
CASSPGIQGATDTQYF
>.|TRBJ2-5|15|TRBV18|.
TGTGCCAGCTCACCAATCCCGGGGGTTCAAGAGACCCAGTACTTC
CASSPIPGVQETQYF
>.|TRBJ1-2|13|TRBV7-6|TRBD1
TGTGCCAGCAGCTCCAGGGGGCTCTATGGCTACACCTTC
CASSSRGLYGYTF
>.|TRBJ2-3|15|TRBV7-2|TRBD1
TGTGCCAGCAGCACGGACAGGGGGGGCACAGATACGCAGTATTTT
CASSTDRGGTDTQYF
>few|TRBJ2-3|18|TRBV4-1|TRBD1
TGCGCCAGCAGCCGGGTAGGGGGGACAGGGACTAGCACAGATACGCAGTATTTT
CASSRVGGTGTSTDTQYF
>.|TRBJ2-2|14|TRBV6-5|.
TGTGCCAGCAGTCGGACAGTCGAGGCCGGGGAGCTGTTTTTT
CASSRTVEAGELFF
>.|TRBJ1-4|15|TRBV10-2|TRBD1
TGCGCCAGCAGTGACCCCGGGACAGGGAATGAAAAACTGTTTTTT
CASSDPGTGNEKLFF
>once|TRBJ2-7|16|TRBV5-4|TRBD2
TGTGCCAGCAGCTTGGCACTAGCGGGAGGGTCCTACGAGCAGTACTTC
CASSLALAGGSYEQYF
>once|TRBJ2-7|16|TRBV27|TRBD1
TGTGCCAGCAGTTTTCTCTCGGAACAGGGGTTCTACGAGCAGTACTTC
CASSFLSEQGFYEQYF
>once|TRBJ2-7|15|TRBV25-1|TRBD2
TGTGCCAGCAGTGAAGGGATAGCGGGTTCCTACGAGCAGTACTTC
CASSEGIAGSYEQYF
>.|TRBJ1-6|16|TRBV5-1|TRBD1
TGCGCCAGCAGCTTATCTAGGGGGCCGTTGGGTTCACCCCTCCACTTT
CASSLSRGPLGSPLHF
>.|TRBJ2-7|15|TRBV7-6|.
TGTGCCAGCAGCTTAGCAGGGGGAGGGGTATACGAGCAGTACTTC
CASSLAGGGVYEQYF
>.|TRBJ2-5|15|TRBV11-2|.
TGTGCCAGCAGCTTAACCCCGGTCGGCCAAGAGACCCAGTACTTC
CASSLTPVGQETQYF
>.|TRBJ2-7|14|TRBV19|.
TGTGCCAGTAGTATCTCAGTTACATCCTACGAGCAGTACTTC
CASSISVTSYEQYF
>.|TRBJ2-3|15|TRBV9|TRBD2
TGTGCCAGCACCCCTAGCGGCACTACTTCAGATACGCAGTATTTT
CASTPSGTTSDTQYF
>.|TRBJ2-7|15|TRBV5-1|TRBD1
TGCGCCAGCAGCTCCACCGGGACAGGGGGCTACGAGCAGTACTTC
CASSSTGTGGYEQYF
>.|TRBJ2-7|15|TRBV13|TRBD2
TGTGCCAGCAGCGATGGGACTAGCGGCTCCTACGAGCAGTACTTC
CASSDGTSGSYEQYF
>.|TRBJ2-1|15|TRBV30|TRBD2
TGTGCCTGGATTTCTAGCGGGAGTGGCTACAATGAGCAGTTCTTC
CAWISSGSGYNEQFF
>.|TRBJ1-1|13|TRBV19|TRBD1
TGTGCCTCGGGGGACAGCATGAACACTGAAGCTTTCTTT
CASGDSMNTEAFF
>.|TRBJ1-2|13|TRBV5-6|.
TGTGCCAGCAGCTTGGGTCAGTTCTATGGCTACACCTTC
CASSLGQFYGYTF
>.|TRBJ1-5|15|TRBV13|.
TGTGCCAGCAGCTTAGATACAGTTAGCAATCAGCCCCAGCATTTT
CASSLDTVSNQPQHF
>once|TRBJ2-7|14|TRBV6-1|TRBD1
TGTGCCAGCAGTGATAGGGACAGGGCGGTCGAGCAGTACTTC
CASSDRDRAVEQYF
>.|TRBJ2-7|12|TRBV29-1|TRBD1
TGCAGCATCAGGGGGACAGGGTACGAGCAGTACTTC
CSIRGTGYEQYF
>.|TRBJ1-2|14|TRBV6-6|.
TGTGCCAGCAGTTACTCCACGACAGGCGTTGGCTACACCTTC
CASSYSTTGVGYTF
>.|TRBJ2-7|14|TRBV9|TRBD1
TGTGCCAGCAGCGAAGGACAGGGGCGGAACGAGCAGTACTTC
CASSEGQGRNEQYF
>.|TRBJ2-7|12|TRBV19|.
TGTGCCAGTAGTAGGGACGGCTACGAGCAGTACTTC
CASSRDGYEQYF
>.|TRBJ2-7|15|TRBV10-1|.
TGCGCCAGCAGCGGGAACCGGGACACGGACTACGAGCAGTACTTC
CASSGNRDTDYEQYF
>.|TRBJ2-6|15|TRBV2|.
TGTGCCAGCAGTATCAGGGGTTTTGGGGCCAACGTCCTGACTTTC
CASSIRGFGANVLTF
>.|TRBJ2-3|14|TRBV13|.
TGTGCCAGCAGCATCAGTGAGGTTCCAGATACGCAGTATTTT
CASSISEVPDTQYF
>.|TRBJ2-3|15|TRBV13|TRBD2
TGTGCCAGCAGCCTGACTAGCGGGAGGGGAGATACGCAGTATTTT
CASSLTSGRGDTQYF
>.|TRBJ2-5|16|TRBV5-4|TRBD2
TGTGCCAGCAGCTCTGGTAGCGGGAAAGGGCGAGAGACCCAGTACTTC
CASSSGSGKGRETQYF